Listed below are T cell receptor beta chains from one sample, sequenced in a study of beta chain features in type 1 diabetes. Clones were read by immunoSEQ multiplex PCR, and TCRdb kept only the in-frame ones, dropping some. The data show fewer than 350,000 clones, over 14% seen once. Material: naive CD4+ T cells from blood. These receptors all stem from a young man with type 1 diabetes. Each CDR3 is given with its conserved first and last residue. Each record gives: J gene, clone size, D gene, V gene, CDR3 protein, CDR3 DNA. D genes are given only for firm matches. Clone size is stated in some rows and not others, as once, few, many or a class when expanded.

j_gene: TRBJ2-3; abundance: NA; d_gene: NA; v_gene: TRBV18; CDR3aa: CASSPTGTATDTQYF; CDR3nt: TGTGCCAGCTCACCAACAGGGACGGCCACAGATACGCAGTATTTT
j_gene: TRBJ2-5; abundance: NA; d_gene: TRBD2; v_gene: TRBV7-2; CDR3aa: CASSLVGGEETQYF; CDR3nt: TGTGCCAGCAGCTTAGTTGGGGGGGAAGAGACCCAGTACTTC
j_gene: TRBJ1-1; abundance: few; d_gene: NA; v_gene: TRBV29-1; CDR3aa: CSVELLRENTEAFF; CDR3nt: TGCAGCGTCGAACTCCTCCGGGAGAACACTGAAGCTTTCTTT
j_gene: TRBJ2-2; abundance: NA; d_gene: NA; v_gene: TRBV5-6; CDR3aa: CASSLEPGGELFF; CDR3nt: TGTGCCAGCAGCTTGGAGCCGGGGGGGGAGCTGTTTTTT
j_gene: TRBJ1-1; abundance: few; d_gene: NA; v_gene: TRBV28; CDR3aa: CASSGGAYTEAFF; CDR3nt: TGTGCCAGCAGTGGCGGGGCCTACACTGAAGCTTTCTTT
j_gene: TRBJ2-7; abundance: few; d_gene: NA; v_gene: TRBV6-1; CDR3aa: CASRSQVAYEQYF; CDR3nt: TGTGCCAGCAGGTCACAGGTGGCCTACGAGCAGTACTTC
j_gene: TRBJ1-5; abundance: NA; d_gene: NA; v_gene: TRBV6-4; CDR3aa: CASSPSSDRNQPQHF; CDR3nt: TGTGCCAGCAGCCCCTCTTCAGACAGGAATCAGCCCCAGCATTTT
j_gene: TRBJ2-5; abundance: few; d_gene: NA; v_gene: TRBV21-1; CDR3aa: CASTYRVHRSETQYF; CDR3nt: TGTGCCAGCACCTACAGGGTACATCGCTCGGAGACCCAGTACTTC
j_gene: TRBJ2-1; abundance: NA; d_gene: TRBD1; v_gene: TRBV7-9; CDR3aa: CASSRKQGEYGNEQFF; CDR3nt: TGTGCCAGCAGCCGAAAACAGGGGGAGTATGGCAATGAGCAGTTCTTC
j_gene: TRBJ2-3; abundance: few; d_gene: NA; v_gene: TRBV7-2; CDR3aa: CASSLVVIGTDTQYF; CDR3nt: TGTGCCAGCAGCTTAGTGGTTATAGGCACAGATACGCAGTATTTT
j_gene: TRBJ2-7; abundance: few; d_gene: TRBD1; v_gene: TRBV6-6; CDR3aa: CASSYSRYRGIYEQYF; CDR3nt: TGTGCCAGCAGTTACTCGAGGTACAGGGGGATCTACGAGCAGTACTTC
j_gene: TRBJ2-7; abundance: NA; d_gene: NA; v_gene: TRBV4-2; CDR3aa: CASSQGARVPYEQYF; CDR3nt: TGTGCCAGCAGCCAAGGGGCGAGGGTCCCCTACGAGCAGTACTTC
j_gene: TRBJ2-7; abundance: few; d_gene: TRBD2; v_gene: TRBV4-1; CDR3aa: CASSQLTSGGSYEQYF; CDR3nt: TGCGCCAGCAGCCAATTGACTAGCGGGGGGTCCTACGAGCAGTACTTC
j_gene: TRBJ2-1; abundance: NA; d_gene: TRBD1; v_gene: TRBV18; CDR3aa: CASSQLDRRYLNEQFF; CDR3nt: TGTGCCAGCTCGCAGTTGGACAGGCGATACCTCAATGAGCAGTTCTTC
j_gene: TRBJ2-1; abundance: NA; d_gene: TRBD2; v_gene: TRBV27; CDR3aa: CASRGGAGGTSYNEQFF; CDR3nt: TGTGCCAGCAGGGGGGGAGCGGGGGGAACATCCTACAATGAGCAGTTCTTC
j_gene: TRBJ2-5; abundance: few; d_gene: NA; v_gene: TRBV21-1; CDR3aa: CASSISGGTQYF; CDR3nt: TGTGCCAGCAGCATCTCGGGGGGGACCCAGTACTTC
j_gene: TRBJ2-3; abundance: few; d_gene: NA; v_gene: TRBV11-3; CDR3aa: CASSSQGRSTDTQYF; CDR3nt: TGTGCCAGCAGCTCACAGGGCCGAAGCACAGATACGCAGTATTTT
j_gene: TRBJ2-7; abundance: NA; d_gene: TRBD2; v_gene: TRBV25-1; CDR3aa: CASSEFLAGGVSYEQYF; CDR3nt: TGTGCCAGCAGTGAATTCCTAGCGGGGGGGGTCTCCTACGAGCAGTACTTC
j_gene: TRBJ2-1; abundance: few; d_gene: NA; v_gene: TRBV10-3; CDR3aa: CAISDRGVNEQFF; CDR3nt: TGTGCCATCAGTGACAGGGGGGTTAATGAGCAGTTCTTC
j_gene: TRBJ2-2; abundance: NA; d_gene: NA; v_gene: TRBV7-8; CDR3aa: CASSFRVAGELFF; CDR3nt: TGTGCCAGCAGCTTCAGGGTGGCCGGGGAGCTGTTTTTT
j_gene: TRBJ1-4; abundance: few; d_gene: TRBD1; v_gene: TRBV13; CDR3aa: CASSRQGEFEKLFF; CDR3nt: TGTGCCAGCAGCCGACAGGGGGAATTCGAAAAACTGTTTTTT
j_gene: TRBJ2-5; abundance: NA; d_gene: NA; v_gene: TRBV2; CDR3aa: CASSEQVQETQYF; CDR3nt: TGTGCCAGCAGTGAACAGGTACAAGAGACCCAGTACTTC
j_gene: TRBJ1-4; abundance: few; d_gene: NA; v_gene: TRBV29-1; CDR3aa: CSARAHGGGSEKLFF; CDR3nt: TGCAGCGCCCGAGCCCACGGGGGGGGTAGTGAAAAACTGTTTTTT
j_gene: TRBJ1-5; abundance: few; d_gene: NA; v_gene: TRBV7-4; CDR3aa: CASSWGHQPQHF; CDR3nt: TGTGCCAGCAGCTGGGGCCATCAGCCCCAGCATTTT
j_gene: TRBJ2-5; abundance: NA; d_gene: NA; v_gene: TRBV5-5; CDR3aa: CASSLARVETQYF; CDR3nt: TGTGCCAGCAGCTTGGCCAGGGTAGAGACCCAGTACTTC
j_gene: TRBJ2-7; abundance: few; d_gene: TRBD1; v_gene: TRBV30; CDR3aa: CAWTRQGAVEQYF; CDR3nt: TGTGCCTGGACTCGACAGGGGGCGGTCGAGCAGTACTTC
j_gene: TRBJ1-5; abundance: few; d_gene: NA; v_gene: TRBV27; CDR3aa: CASSQRQPQHF; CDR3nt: TGTGCCAGCAGTCAACGGCAGCCCCAGCATTTT
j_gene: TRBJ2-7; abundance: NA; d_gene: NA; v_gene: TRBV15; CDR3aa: CATSREGAGSLYEQYF; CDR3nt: TGTGCCACCAGCAGAGAGGGTGCAGGCTCCCTCTACGAGCAGTACTTC
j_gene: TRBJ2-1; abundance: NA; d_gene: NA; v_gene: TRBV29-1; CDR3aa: CSVISRNEEPSLEQFF; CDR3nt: TGCAGCGTAATATCGAGAAACGAAGAACCTTCTCTAGAGCAGTTCTTC
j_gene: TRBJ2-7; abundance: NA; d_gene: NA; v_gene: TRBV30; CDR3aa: CAWSVLGEVSEQYF; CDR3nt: TGTGCCTGGAGTGTACTTGGAGAAGTGAGCGAGCAGTACTTC
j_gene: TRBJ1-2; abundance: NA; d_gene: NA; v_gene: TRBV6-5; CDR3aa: CASSYTQGNYGYTF; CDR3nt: TGTGCCAGCAGTTACACCCAGGGGAACTATGGCTACACCTTC
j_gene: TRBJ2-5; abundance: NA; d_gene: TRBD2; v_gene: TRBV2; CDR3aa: CASRDDQLAAKETQYF; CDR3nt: TGTGCCAGCAGGGACGACCAACTAGCGGCAAAAGAGACCCAGTACTTC
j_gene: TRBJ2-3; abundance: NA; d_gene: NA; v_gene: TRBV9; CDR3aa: CASSVGAGGGYTQYF; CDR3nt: TGTGCCAGCAGCGTAGGGGCAGGAGGTGGCTATACGCAGTATTTT
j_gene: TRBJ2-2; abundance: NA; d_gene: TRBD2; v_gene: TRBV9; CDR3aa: CASSLGLAGITGELFF; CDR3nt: TGTGCCAGCAGCTTGGGACTAGCGGGAATCACCGGGGAGCTGTTTTTT
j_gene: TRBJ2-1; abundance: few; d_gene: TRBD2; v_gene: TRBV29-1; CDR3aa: CSVDLLAGNEQFF; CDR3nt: TGCAGCGTTGATTTACTAGCGGGTAATGAGCAGTTCTTC
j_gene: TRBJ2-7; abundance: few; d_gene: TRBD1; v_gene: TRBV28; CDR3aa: CASSSSGTVLYEQYF; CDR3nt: TGTGCCAGCAGTTCATCCGGGACAGTCCTTTACGAGCAGTACTTC
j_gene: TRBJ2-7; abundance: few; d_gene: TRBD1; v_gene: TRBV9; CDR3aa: CASSVGTGSSYEQYF; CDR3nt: TGTGCCAGCAGCGTAGGGACAGGAAGCTCCTACGAGCAGTACTTC
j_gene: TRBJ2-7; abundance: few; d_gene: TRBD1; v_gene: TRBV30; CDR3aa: CAWARTGGGYEQYF; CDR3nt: TGTGCCTGGGCCCGGACAGGGGGAGGATACGAGCAGTACTTC
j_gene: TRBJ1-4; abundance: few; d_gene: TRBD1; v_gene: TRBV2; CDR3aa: CASVDREFSEKLFF; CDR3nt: TGTGCCAGCGTCGACAGGGAATTCAGTGAAAAACTGTTTTTT
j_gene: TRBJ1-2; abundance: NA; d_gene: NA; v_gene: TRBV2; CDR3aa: CASRREDYGYTF; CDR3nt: TGTGCCAGCAGGAGGGAGGACTATGGCTACACCTTC
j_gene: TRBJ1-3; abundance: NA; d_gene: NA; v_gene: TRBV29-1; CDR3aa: CSVAPLTGNTIYF; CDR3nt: TGCAGCGTTGCCCCCTTAACTGGAAACACCATATATTTT